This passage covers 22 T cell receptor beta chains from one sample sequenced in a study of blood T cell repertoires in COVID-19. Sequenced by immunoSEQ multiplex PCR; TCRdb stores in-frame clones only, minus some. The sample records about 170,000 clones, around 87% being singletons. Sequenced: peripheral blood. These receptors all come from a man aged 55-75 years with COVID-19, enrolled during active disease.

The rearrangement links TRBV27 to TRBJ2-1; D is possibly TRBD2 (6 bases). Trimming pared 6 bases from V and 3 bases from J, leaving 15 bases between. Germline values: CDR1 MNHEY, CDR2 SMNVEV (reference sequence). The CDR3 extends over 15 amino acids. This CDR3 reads CASRGSGGGYNEQFF. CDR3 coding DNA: TGTGCCAGCAGGGGGTCCGGGGGAGGCTACAATGAGCAGTTCTTC.

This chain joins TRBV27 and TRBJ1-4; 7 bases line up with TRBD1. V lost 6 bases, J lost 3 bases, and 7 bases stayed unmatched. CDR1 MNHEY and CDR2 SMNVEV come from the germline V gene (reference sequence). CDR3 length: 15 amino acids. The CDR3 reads CASRLAGTANEKLFF. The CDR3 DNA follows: TGTGCCAGCAGATTAGCAGGGACAGCTAATGAAAAACTGTTTTTT.

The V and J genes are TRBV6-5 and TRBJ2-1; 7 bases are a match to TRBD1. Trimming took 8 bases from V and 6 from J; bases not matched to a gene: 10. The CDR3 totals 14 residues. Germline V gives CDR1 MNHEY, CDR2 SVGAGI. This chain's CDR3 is CASYRQGSGNEQFF. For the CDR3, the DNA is TGTGCCAGCTATAGACAGGGTTCGGGCAATGAGCAGTTCTTC.

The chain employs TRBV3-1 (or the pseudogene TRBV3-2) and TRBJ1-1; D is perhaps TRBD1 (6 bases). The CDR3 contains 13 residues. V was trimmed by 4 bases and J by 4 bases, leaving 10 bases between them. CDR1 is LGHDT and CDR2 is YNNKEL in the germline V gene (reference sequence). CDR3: CASSPQGATEAFF. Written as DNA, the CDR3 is TGTGCCAGCAGCCCACAGGGTGCCACTGAAGCTTTCTTT.

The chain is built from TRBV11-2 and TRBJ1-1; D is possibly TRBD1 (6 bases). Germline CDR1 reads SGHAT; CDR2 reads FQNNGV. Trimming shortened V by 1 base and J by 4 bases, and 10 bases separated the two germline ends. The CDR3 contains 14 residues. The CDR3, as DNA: TGTGCCAGCAGCTTAGGGGGGCCCGGCACTGAAGCTTTCTTT. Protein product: CASSLGGPGTEAFF.

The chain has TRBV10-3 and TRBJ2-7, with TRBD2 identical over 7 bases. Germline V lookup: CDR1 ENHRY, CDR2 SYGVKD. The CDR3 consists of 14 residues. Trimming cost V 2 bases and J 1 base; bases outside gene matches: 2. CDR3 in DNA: TGTGCCATCAGTGAGGCTAGCGGATCCTACGAGCAGTACTTC. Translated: CAISEASGSYEQYF.

CDR3 sequence: CASSRTPGTGRATDTQYF. Written as DNA, the CDR3 is TGTGCCAGCTCACGTACTCCCGGGACAGGGAGGGCCACAGATACGCAGTATTTT. This chain links TRBV18 with TRBJ2-3, with 9 bases fitting TRBD1. V shed 4 bases, J shed 2 bases, and the junction held 13 bases outside the gene matches. The CDR3 is 18 amino acids. Germline lookup yields CDR1 KGHSH and CDR2 LQKENI.

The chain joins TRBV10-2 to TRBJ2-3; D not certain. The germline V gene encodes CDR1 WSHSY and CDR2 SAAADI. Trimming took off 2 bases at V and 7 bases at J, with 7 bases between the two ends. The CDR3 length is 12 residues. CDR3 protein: CASSELTNTQYF. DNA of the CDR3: TGCGCCAGCAGTGAGCTTACAAATACGCAGTATTTT.

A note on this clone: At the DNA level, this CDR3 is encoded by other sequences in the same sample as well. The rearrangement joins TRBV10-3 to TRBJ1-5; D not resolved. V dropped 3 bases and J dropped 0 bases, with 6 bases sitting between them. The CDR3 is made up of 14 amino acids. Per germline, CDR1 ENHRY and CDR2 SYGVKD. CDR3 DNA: TGTGCCATCAGTGACGGGAATAGCAATCAGCCCCAGCATTTT. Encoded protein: CAISDGNSNQPQHF.

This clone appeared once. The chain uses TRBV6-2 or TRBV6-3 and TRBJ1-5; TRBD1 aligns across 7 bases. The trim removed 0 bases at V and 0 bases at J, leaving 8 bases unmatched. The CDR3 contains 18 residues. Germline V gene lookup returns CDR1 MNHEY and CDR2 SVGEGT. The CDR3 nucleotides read TGTGCCAGCAGTTACTCCCCCTCGACAGGGAATAGCAATCAGCCCCAGCATTTT. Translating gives CASSYSPSTGNSNQPQHF.

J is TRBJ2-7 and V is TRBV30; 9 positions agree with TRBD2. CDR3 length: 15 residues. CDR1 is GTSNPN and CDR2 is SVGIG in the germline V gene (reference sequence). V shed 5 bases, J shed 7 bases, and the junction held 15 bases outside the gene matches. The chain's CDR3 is CAWAPSNSGSGEQYF. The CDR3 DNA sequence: TGTGCCTGGGCCCCGAGCAATAGCGGGAGTGGAGAGCAGTACTTC.

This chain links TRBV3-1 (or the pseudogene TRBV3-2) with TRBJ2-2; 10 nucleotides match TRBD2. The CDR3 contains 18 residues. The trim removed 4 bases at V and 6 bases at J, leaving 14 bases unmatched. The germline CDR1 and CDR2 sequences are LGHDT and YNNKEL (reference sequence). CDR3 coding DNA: TGTGCCAGCAGCCCCCCGCCCCGTCTAGCGGGAGTTCCCGGGGAGCTGTTTTTT. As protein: CASSPPPRLAGVPGELFF.

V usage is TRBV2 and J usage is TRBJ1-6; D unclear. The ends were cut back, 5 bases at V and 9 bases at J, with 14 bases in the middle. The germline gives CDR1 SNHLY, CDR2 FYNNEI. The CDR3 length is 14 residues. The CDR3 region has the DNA TGTGCCAGCAGTTCGTTCAGCGCTGGTTCACCCCTCCACTTT. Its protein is CASSSFSAGSPLHF.

The CDR3 spells CASSPGLRETQYF. CDR3 bases: TGTGCCAGCAGCCCGGGACTGAGGGAGACCCAGTACTTC. V and J are TRBV7-3 and TRBJ2-5, with D possibly matching TRBD2 (6 bases). The length of the CDR3 is 13 residues. Germline V gene data show CDR1 as SGHTA and CDR2 as FQGTGA. Trimming took off 5 bases at V and 5 bases at J, with 12 bases between the two ends.

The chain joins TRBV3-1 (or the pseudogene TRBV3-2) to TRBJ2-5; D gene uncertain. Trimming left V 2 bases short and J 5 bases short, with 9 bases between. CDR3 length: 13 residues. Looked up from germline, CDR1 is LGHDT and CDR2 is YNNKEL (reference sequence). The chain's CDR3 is CASSQMRSETQYF. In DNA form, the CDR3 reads TGTGCCAGCAGCCAAATGAGGAGTGAGACCCAGTACTTC.

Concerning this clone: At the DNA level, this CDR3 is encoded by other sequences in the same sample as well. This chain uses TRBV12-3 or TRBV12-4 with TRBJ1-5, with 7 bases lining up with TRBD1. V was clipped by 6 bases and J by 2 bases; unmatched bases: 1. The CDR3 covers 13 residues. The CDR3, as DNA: TGTGCCAGCAGGGGGACAGGCAATCAGCCCCAGCATTTT. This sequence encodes CASRGTGNQPQHF.

This CDR3 reads CAWSSGQKSLSYGYTF. CDR3 coding DNA: TGTGCCTGGAGCTCGGGACAGAAGTCCTTAAGCTATGGCTACACCTTC. The chain employs TRBV30 and TRBJ1-2; 7 positions agree with TRBD1. V shed 3 bases, J shed 4 bases, and the junction held 14 bases outside the gene matches. Germline V lookup: CDR1 GTSNPN, CDR2 SVGIG (reference sequence). This CDR3 spans 16 amino acids.

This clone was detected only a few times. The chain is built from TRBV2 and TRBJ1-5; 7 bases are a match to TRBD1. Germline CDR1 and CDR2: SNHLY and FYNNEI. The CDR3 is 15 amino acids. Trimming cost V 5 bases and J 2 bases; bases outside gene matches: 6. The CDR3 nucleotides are TGTGCCAGCAGTATTTGGGGACAGCGCAATCAGCCCCAGCATTTT. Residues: CASSIWGQRNQPQHF.

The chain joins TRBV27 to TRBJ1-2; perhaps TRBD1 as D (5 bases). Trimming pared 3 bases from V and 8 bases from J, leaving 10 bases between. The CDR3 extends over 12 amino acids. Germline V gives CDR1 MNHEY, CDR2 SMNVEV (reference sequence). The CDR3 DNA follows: TGTGCCAGCAGTTTCACAGGCGAAGGCTACACCTTC. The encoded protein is CASSFTGEGYTF.

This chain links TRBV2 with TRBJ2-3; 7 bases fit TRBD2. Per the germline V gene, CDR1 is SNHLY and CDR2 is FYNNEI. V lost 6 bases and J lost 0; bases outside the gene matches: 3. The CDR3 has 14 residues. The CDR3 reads CASRAGPSTDTQYF. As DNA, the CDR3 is TGTGCCAGCAGAGCGGGGCCTAGCACAGATACGCAGTATTTT.

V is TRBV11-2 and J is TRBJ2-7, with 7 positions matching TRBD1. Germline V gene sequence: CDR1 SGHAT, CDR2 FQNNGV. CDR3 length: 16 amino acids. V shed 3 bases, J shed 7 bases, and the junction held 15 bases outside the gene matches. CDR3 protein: CASSLLRGKSTGEQYF. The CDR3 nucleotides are TGTGCCAGCAGCTTGCTCAGGGGGAAGTCCACGGGGGAGCAGTACTTC.

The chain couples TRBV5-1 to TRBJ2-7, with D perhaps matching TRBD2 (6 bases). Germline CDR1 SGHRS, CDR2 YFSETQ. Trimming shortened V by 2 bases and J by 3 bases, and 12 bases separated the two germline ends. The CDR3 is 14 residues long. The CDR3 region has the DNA TGCGCCAGCAGCTTAACACTAGCAGTCTACGAGCAGTACTTC. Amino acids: CASSLTLAVYEQYF.